This is a list of T cell receptor beta chains from one sample in a study of shared clonotypes between healthy human individuals. Data came from immunoSEQ multiplex PCR; TCRdb stores just in-frame clones and leaves some out. The data contain some 2.4 million clones, approximately 94% of them singletons. Sequenced input: naive CD4+ T cells from PBMCs. These receptors all come from a man between 18 and 29 years old in good health. Some clones in this sample may be carry-over from other donors' samples. Both conserved end residues are part of each CDR3. Each record gives: D gene, V gene, J gene, clone size, CDR3 protein, CDR3 DNA. The D gene is left open where the match is weak. Clone size is not always given. Where it is, it says once, few, many or a class for expanded clones.

d_gene: -; v_gene: TRBV29-1; j_gene: TRBJ2-3; abundance: -; CDR3aa: CSVGWSGGKTDTQYF; CDR3nt: TGCAGCGTTGGCTGGTCAGGGGGGAAAACAGATACGCAGTATTTT
d_gene: TRBD1; v_gene: TRBV6-6; j_gene: TRBJ1-5; abundance: -; CDR3aa: CASSYGTGDSNQPQHF; CDR3nt: TGTGCCAGCAGTTACGGGACAGGGGATAGCAATCAGCCCCAGCATTTT
d_gene: -; v_gene: TRBV5-1; j_gene: TRBJ2-7; abundance: -; CDR3aa: CASSWTGQTRLYEQYF; CDR3nt: TGCGCCAGCAGCTGGACCGGACAGACCAGGCTTTACGAGCAGTACTTC
d_gene: -; v_gene: TRBV11-2; j_gene: TRBJ2-1; abundance: -; CDR3aa: CASSREERYAYNEQFF; CDR3nt: TGTGCCAGCAGCCGAGAGGAGCGGTACGCCTACAATGAGCAGTTCTTC
d_gene: TRBD2; v_gene: TRBV5-8; j_gene: TRBJ2-1; abundance: -; CDR3aa: CASSGGLGPYNEQFF; CDR3nt: TGTGCCAGCAGCGGGGGACTAGGACCCTACAATGAGCAGTTCTTC
d_gene: TRBD1; v_gene: TRBV7-8; j_gene: TRBJ1-1; abundance: -; CDR3aa: CASSSLRTGQKEMNTEAFF; CDR3nt: TGTGCCAGCAGCTCGCTTCGGACAGGGCAAAAAGAGATGAACACTGAAGCTTTCTTT
d_gene: -; v_gene: TRBV7-2; j_gene: TRBJ2-7; abundance: -; CDR3aa: CASSLFYEQYF; CDR3nt: TGTGCCAGCAGCTTATTTTACGAGCAGTACTTC
d_gene: -; v_gene: TRBV7-9; j_gene: TRBJ1-1; abundance: -; CDR3aa: CASSPWGLNTEAFF; CDR3nt: TGTGCCAGCAGCCCCTGGGGCCTGAACACTGAAGCTTTCTTT
d_gene: -; v_gene: TRBV27; j_gene: TRBJ2-6; abundance: -; CDR3aa: CASRLVGGANVLTF; CDR3nt: TGTGCCAGCAGATTGGTCGGTGGGGCCAACGTCCTGACTTTC
d_gene: TRBD1; v_gene: TRBV10-3; j_gene: TRBJ1-2; abundance: -; CDR3aa: CAISGYRGGEDGYTF; CDR3nt: TGTGCCATCAGTGGGTATAGAGGGGGCGAGGATGGCTACACCTTC
d_gene: -; v_gene: TRBV19; j_gene: TRBJ1-1; abundance: -; CDR3aa: CASTTPGGAGAFF; CDR3nt: TGTGCCAGTACCACGCCCGGAGGGGCCGGAGCTTTCTTT
d_gene: -; v_gene: TRBV4-1; j_gene: TRBJ2-6; abundance: -; CDR3aa: CASSQYLGRANVLTF; CDR3nt: TGCGCCAGCAGCCAATACTTGGGAAGGGCCAACGTCCTGACTTTC
d_gene: -; v_gene: TRBV5-1; j_gene: TRBJ2-7; abundance: -; CDR3aa: CASTMVGLGEQYF; CDR3nt: TGCGCCAGCACGATGGTAGGACTCGGCGAGCAGTACTTC
d_gene: -; v_gene: TRBV7-8; j_gene: TRBJ1-1; abundance: few; CDR3aa: CASSPKRGGRTEAFF; CDR3nt: TGTGCCAGCAGCCCGAAGAGGGGGGGCAGGACTGAAGCTTTCTTT
d_gene: -; v_gene: TRBV27; j_gene: TRBJ1-5; abundance: -; CDR3aa: CASSLLGQPQHF; CDR3nt: TGTGCCAGCAGTTTACTTGGGCAGCCCCAGCATTTT
d_gene: TRBD2; v_gene: TRBV27; j_gene: TRBJ2-2; abundance: once; CDR3aa: CASNPGGINTGELFF; CDR3nt: TGTGCCAGCAACCCGGGGGGGATTAACACCGGGGAGCTGTTTTTT
d_gene: -; v_gene: TRBV11-3; j_gene: TRBJ2-1; abundance: -; CDR3aa: CASSLVGDHNEQFF; CDR3nt: TGTGCCAGCAGCTTAGTTGGCGACCACAATGAGCAGTTCTTC
d_gene: TRBD1; v_gene: TRBV5-1; j_gene: TRBJ2-5; abundance: -; CDR3aa: CASSLGGQGRETQYF; CDR3nt: TGCGCCAGCAGCTTGGGTGGACAGGGTAGAGAGACCCAGTACTTC
d_gene: -; v_gene: TRBV7-3; j_gene: TRBJ2-3; abundance: -; CDR3aa: CASSLLSADTQYF; CDR3nt: TGTGCCAGCAGCTTACTATCTGCAGATACGCAGTATTTT
d_gene: TRBD2; v_gene: TRBV14; j_gene: TRBJ2-7; abundance: -; CDR3aa: CASSQLAGRGEQYF; CDR3nt: TGTGCCAGCAGCCAGCTAGCGGGACGGGGAGAGCAGTACTTC
d_gene: -; v_gene: TRBV6-5; j_gene: TRBJ1-3; abundance: -; CDR3aa: CASSTISGNTIYF; CDR3nt: TGTGCCAGCAGTACCATCTCTGGAAACACCATATATTTT
d_gene: -; v_gene: TRBV6-5; j_gene: TRBJ1-1; abundance: -; CDR3aa: CASSYGQGVTEAFF; CDR3nt: TGTGCCAGCAGTTACGGGCAGGGAGTCACTGAAGCTTTCTTT
d_gene: TRBD1; v_gene: TRBV7-6; j_gene: TRBJ1-3; abundance: -; CDR3aa: CASSLKGTGDRTIYF; CDR3nt: TGTGCCAGCAGCTTAAAGGGGACAGGGGACCGCACCATATATTTT
d_gene: -; v_gene: TRBV9; j_gene: TRBJ2-7; abundance: -; CDR3aa: CASSDGRVPYEQYF; CDR3nt: TGTGCCAGCAGCGACGGACGGGTTCCCTACGAGCAGTACTTC
d_gene: -; v_gene: TRBV4-2; j_gene: TRBJ2-1; abundance: -; CDR3aa: CASSQENNEQFF; CDR3nt: TGTGCCAGCAGCCAAGAAAACAATGAGCAGTTCTTC
d_gene: TRBD1; v_gene: TRBV7-2; j_gene: TRBJ2-1; abundance: -; CDR3aa: CASSQRTGRLMGNEQFF; CDR3nt: TGTGCCAGCAGCCAGAGGACAGGGAGGTTAATGGGGAATGAGCAGTTCTTC
d_gene: TRBD1; v_gene: TRBV7-9; j_gene: TRBJ1-2; abundance: -; CDR3aa: CASSSDRGRGGYTF; CDR3nt: TGTGCCAGCAGCTCCGACAGGGGCCGAGGAGGCTACACCTTC